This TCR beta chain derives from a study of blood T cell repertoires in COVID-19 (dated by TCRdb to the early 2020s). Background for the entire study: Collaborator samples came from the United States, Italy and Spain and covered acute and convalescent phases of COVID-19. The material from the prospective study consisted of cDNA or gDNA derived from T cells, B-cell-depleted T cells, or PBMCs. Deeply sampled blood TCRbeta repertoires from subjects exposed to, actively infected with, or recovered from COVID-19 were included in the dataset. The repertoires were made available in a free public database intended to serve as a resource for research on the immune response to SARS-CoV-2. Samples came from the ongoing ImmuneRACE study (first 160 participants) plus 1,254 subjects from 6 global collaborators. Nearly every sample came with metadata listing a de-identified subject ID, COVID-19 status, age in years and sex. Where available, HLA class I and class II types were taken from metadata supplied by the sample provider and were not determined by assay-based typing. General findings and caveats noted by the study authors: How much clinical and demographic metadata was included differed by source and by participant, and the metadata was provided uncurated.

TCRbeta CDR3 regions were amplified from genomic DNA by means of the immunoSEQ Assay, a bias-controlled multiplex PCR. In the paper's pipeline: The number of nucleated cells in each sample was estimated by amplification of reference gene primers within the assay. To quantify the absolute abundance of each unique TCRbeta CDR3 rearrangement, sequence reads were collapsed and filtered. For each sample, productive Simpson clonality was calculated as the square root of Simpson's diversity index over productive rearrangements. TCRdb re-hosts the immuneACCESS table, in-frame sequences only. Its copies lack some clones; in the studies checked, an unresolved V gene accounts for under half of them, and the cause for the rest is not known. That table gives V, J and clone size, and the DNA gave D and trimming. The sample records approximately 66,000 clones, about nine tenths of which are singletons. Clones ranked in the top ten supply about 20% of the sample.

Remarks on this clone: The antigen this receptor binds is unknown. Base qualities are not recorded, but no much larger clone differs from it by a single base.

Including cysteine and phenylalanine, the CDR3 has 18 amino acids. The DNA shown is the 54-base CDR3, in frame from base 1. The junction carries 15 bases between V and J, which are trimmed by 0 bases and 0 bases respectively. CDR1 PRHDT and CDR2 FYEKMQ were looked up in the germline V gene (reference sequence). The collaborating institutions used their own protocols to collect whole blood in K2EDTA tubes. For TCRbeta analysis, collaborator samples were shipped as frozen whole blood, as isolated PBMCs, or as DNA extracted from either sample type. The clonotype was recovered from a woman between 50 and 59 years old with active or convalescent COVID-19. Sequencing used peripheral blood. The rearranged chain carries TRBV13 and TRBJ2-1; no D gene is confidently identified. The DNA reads TGTGCCAGCAGCTTAGGCGAAGCGCTACTCAGCTCCTACAATGAGCAGTTCTTC. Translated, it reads CASSLGEALLSSYNEQFF.